The 12 T cell receptor beta chains listed next were all sequenced from one sample in a study of blood T cell repertoires in COVID-19. Sequencing used immunoSEQ multiplex PCR; TCRdb keeps in-frame clones, though not all of them. Of hundreds of thousands of clones listed, 70% to 90% are singletons. The sequenced material came from peripheral blood. Source of these receptors: a woman aged 18-35 years who had recovered from COVID-19.

This clone showed up just once. This chain uses TRBV29-1 with TRBJ2-1, with 8 bases that match TRBD2. Germline CDR1 is SQVTM and CDR2 is ANQGSEA. The V and J ends lost 4 bases and 7 bases, in that order; junction bases with no gene match: 3. The CDR3 consists of 12 residues. The CDR3 is CSVGLARNEQFF. In DNA form, the CDR3 reads TGCAGCGTTGGACTAGCGAGAAATGAGCAGTTCTTC.

This chain joins TRBV7-9 and TRBJ2-1, with a weak D call TRBD2 (6 bases). Germline CDR1 reads SEHNR; CDR2 reads FQNEAQ (reference sequence). Trimming removed 5 bases at V and 10 bases at J, with 12 bases between. The CDR3 is 12 residues long. The CDR3 DNA follows: TGTGCCAGCAGCCAGGGACTGTGGGAGCAGTTCTTC. This encodes CASSQGLWEQFF.

This clone occurred once. The chain combines TRBV19 with TRBJ1-3, with D unresolved. There are 16 residues in the CDR3. V dropped 6 bases and J dropped 0 bases, with 15 bases sitting between them. CDR1 is LNHDA and CDR2 is SQIVND in the germline V gene (reference sequence). The CDR3 loop is CASSYTDGVSGNTIYF. CDR3 coding DNA: TGTGCCAGTAGCTATACGGACGGGGTCTCTGGAAACACCATATATTTT.

This chain joins TRBV25-1 and TRBJ1-5; 7 bases are shared with TRBD1. J was trimmed by 9 bases and V by 3 bases; bases with no gene match: 8. The germline gives CDR1 MGHDK, CDR2 SYGVNS. This CDR3 comprises 14 residues. CDR3 nucleotide sequence: TGTGCCAGCAGTGATGGGCAGGGGGGCTGGCCCCAGCATTTT. Translation: CASSDGQGGWPQHF. The variable domain in full, completed from reference TRBV25-1 and TRBJ1-5, reads EADIYQTPRYLVIGTGKKITLECSQTMGHDKMYWYQQDPGMELHLIHYSYGVNSTEKGDLSSESTVSRIRTEHFPLTLESARPSHTSQYLCASSDGQGGWPQHFGDGTRLSIL.

This clone was observed a single time. This chain links TRBV29-1 with TRBJ2-7; TRBD1 matches at 8 bases. The CDR3 sequence is 14 residues long. Germline V gene sequence: CDR1 SQVTM, CDR2 ANQGSEA. The ends lost 7 bases at V and 5 bases at J; junction bases unmatched: 13. In DNA form, the CDR3 reads TGCAGCGCCATCAGTGGGACAGGTGGGAACGAGCAGTACTTC. The encoded protein is CSAISGTGGNEQYF.

The chain combines TRBV7-2 with TRBJ2-2; unclear D gene. The CDR3 has 15 residues. Germline CDR1 and CDR2: SGHTA and FQGNSA. V was trimmed by 1 base and J by 1 base, leaving 7 bases between them. The CDR3 DNA follows: TGTGCCAGCAGCTTAGATAGTAGGAACACCGGGGAGCTGTTTTTT. It encodes CASSLDSRNTGELFF.

The chain couples TRBV18 to TRBJ2-1, with D possibly TRBD2 on 5 matching bases. Germline V CDR1 and CDR2: KGHSH, LQKENI. V lost 3 bases and J lost 9, with 12 bases in between. The CDR3 spans 13 residues. CDR3 bases: TGTGCCAGCTCACCCATAGCGATGGTTGAGCAGTTCTTC. This encodes CASSPIAMVEQFF.

The chain recombines TRBV7-6 with TRBJ1-4, with 8 bases fitting TRBD1. The CDR3 runs 15 residues. After removal of 5 bases from V and 5 bases from J, the junction contained 7 bases not matched to a gene. Germline CDR1 is SGHVS and CDR2 is FNYEAQ. The CDR3 here is CASSPLDRANEKLFF. CDR3 nucleotide sequence: TGTGCCAGCAGCCCATTGGACAGGGCAAATGAAAAACTGTTTTTT.

The genes are TRBV4-3 and TRBJ2-2; D possibly corresponds to TRBD1 (5 bases). The V and J ends lost 0 bases and 3 bases respectively, with 17 bases between them. The germline V gene encodes CDR1 LGHNA and CDR2 YSLEER. The CDR3 is made up of 18 amino acids. The CDR3 DNA sequence: TGCGCCAGCAGCCAAGATATGCAGGGTGGGTGGGACACCGGGGAGCTGTTTTTT. Protein product: CASSQDMQGGWDTGELFF.

This rearrangement joins TRBV5-1 to TRBJ2-7; 14 bases align to TRBD2. The CDR3 covers 16 residues. In germline, CDR1 is SGHRS, CDR2 YFSETQ. Germline trimming cut 0 bases from V and 4 bases from J; bases unmatched to any gene: 3. The chain's CDR3 is CASSLGTSGRRYEQYF. CDR3 coding DNA: TGCGCCAGCAGCTTGGGGACTAGCGGGAGGAGGTACGAGCAGTACTTC.

CDR3 nucleotide sequence: TGTGCCAGCAGCGGCAAAGACAGGGGCTATGGCTACACCTTC. Its translation: CASSGKDRGYGYTF. V gene TRBV9 combines with J gene TRBJ1-2; 8 nucleotides match TRBD1. The CDR3 contains 14 residues. Germline loops: CDR1 SGDLS, CDR2 YYNGEE. The J segment lost 4 bases and the V segment lost 3 bases, leaving 5 bases of the junction unmatched.

The CDR3 here is CASSLDQMREGPGEQFF. CDR3 sequence (DNA): TGTGCCAGCAGCTTAGATCAAATGCGGGAGGGCCCAGGTGAGCAGTTCTTC. The chain combines TRBV11-3 with TRBJ2-1, with TRBD2 matching 9 bases. Losses at the gene ends were 0 bases for V and 9 bases for J; bases not matched to a gene: 12. Germline V gene sequence: CDR1 SGHNT, CDR2 YENEEA. The CDR3 is made up of 17 amino acids. Together with reference TRBV11-3 and TRBJ2-1, the CDR3 gives the full variable domain: EAGVVQSPRYKIIEKKQPVAFWCNPISGHNTLYWYLQNLGQGPELLIRYENEEAVDDSQLPKDRFSAERLKGVDSTLKIQPAELGDSAVYLCASSLDQMREGPGEQFFGPGTRLTVL.